This TCR beta chain was profiled in a study of blood T cell repertoires in COVID-19. Study information: Nucleic acid was either cDNA or gDNA, and it came from T cells, B-cell-depleted T cells, or PBMCs.

Authors' data handling: Amplification with reference gene primers provided the estimates of nucleated cell counts. This table comes from immunoSEQ multiplex PCR, and its TCRdb copy is limited to in-frame clones, with some not included. V and J calls and clone size come straight from that table; D and trimming were deduced from the DNA. The sample consists of 25,000 to 35,000 clones, roughly 80% of them appearing once. This TCR derives from an elderly woman with acute or convalescent COVID-19. The sequenced sample consisted of peripheral blood.

CDR3 nucleotide sequence: TGCAGCGTCCAGGATAGCAATCAGCCCCAGCATTTT. Amino acid sequence: CSVQDSNQPQHF. The rearrangement links TRBV29-1 to TRBJ1-5; D remains ambiguous. The germline V gene encodes CDR1 SQVTM and CDR2 ANQGSEA. The germline V and J ends were trimmed by 6 bases and 0 bases, with 6 bases remaining between them. CDR3 size: 12 residues.